This T cell receptor beta chain is from a study of PD-1 blockade in mismatch repair-deficient tumors (dated by TCRdb to between 2016 and 2019). Some background on the complete study: Between late 2013 and 2016, the trial enrolled 86 consecutive patients with around 11 types of mismatch repair-deficient cancer, all of whom had received prior treatment and were progressing. Tumor-associated T cell clones were tracked in the peripheral blood of patients responding to PD-1 blockade by deep sequencing of TCR CDR3 regions.

There are a few counts of this clone. The antigen it recognizes is unknown. There are no base qualities to consult, and no much larger clone falls within one base. For every enrolled patient, mismatch repair deficiency was confirmed by either polymerase chain reaction or immunohistochemistry. TCR sequencing was carried out for three patients who responded to pembrolizumab therapy. In the phase II trial, pembrolizumab PD-1 blockade was tested prospectively in advanced mismatch repair-deficient cancers, no matter which tissue of origin the cancers came from. Peripheral blood T cell samples were gathered serially, both before PD-1 blockade started and at multiple time points afterward. Blood sampling times were expressed in weeks after the first pembrolizumab dose. Points the paper makes about the study in general: Rapid expansion after pembrolizumab followed by contraction, generally before radiologic responses, was shown by tumor-resident clones, which were often undetectable in blood before treatment.

From cysteine to phenylalanine, the CDR3 is 15 amino acids long. The DNA shown is the 45-base CDR3, in frame from base 1. Trimming takes 7 bases off V and 5 bases off J; junction bases not matched to a gene: 10. Reading the germline V gene gives CDR1 SNHLY and CDR2 FYNNEI. To prepare the library, the immunoSEQ multiplex PCR assay was applied. The source is immuneACCESS, and TCRdb retained only in-frame sequences with V and J called. Part of the clones is not carried over; for the studies checked, unresolved V genes explain less than half of this, and the remainder is unexplained. Counted in this sample were 40,000 to 65,000 clones; about 85% of them appeared once. Together, the top ten hold about 8.3% of the sample.

The sequence came from an adult with mismatch repair-deficient cancer. The starting material was peripheral blood, obtained roughly 20 weeks after starting pembrolizumab. The receptor chain draws on TRBV2 and TRBJ2-3; 9 bases in the middle match TRBD1. The base sequence is TGTGCCAGCACCTTACAGGGGGCGACTAGAGATACGCAGTATTTT. Its translation reads: CASTLQGATRDTQYF.